The 24 T cell receptor beta chains in this list originate from one sample, sequenced in a study of blood T cell repertoires in COVID-19. Clones were sequenced by immunoSEQ multiplex PCR, and TCRdb holds only the in-frame ones, with some missing. The sample includes about 400,000 clones, approximately 85% of them seen just once. Sequenced: PBMCs or T cells enriched from blood (not recorded which). The receptors were sampled from a woman between 40 and 50 years old with acute COVID-19.

This clone has a single count. V is TRBV5-1 and J is TRBJ2-1, with D maybe TRBD2 (6 bases). V was trimmed by 4 bases and J by 9 bases, leaving 11 bases between them. The CDR3 runs to 12 residues. The germline CDR1 and CDR2 sequences are SGHRS and YFSETQ. CDR3 sequence reads: CASSVLGSEQFF. The CDR3 DNA follows: TGCGCCAGCAGCGTGCTCGGGAGTGAGCAGTTCTTC.

This chain links TRBV11-2 with TRBJ1-4; D may be TRBD1 (5 bases). The CDR3 has 14 residues. Germline V lookup: CDR1 SGHAT, CDR2 FQNNGV. V gave up 2 bases and J gave up 8 bases, with 12 bases separating them. The CDR3 reads CASSLSRAVEKLFF. The DNA of the CDR3 is TGTGCCAGCAGCTTAAGCAGGGCGGTGGAAAAACTGTTTTTT.

The chain combines TRBV30 with TRBJ1-2; D possibly corresponds to TRBD1 (5 bases). V lost 3 bases and J lost 5, with 16 bases in between. Germline V gene sequence: CDR1 GTSNPN, CDR2 SVGIG (reference sequence). The CDR3 is 14 amino acids. CDR3 amino acids: CAWSLTVGWYGYTF. CDR3 in DNA: TGTGCCTGGAGCTTGACAGTGGGGTGGTATGGCTACACCTTC. The variable domain in full, completed from reference TRBV30 and TRBJ1-2, reads SQTIHQWPATLVQPVGSPLSLECTVEGTSNPNLYWYRQAAGRGLQLLFYSVGIGQISSEVPQNLSASRPQDRQFILSSKKLLLSDSGFYLCAWSLTVGWYGYTFGSGTRLTVV.

The rearrangement links TRBV30 to TRBJ2-3, with a tentative D call TRBD1 (6 bases). The germline V and J ends were trimmed by 4 bases and 0 bases, with 11 bases remaining between them. The CDR3 spans 14 residues. Germline assignment: CDR1 GTSNPN and CDR2 SVGIG (reference sequence). CDR3 coding DNA: TGTGCCTGGACAGGGGCCTATAGCACAGATACGCAGTATTTT. It encodes CAWTGAYSTDTQYF.

CDR3 sequence (DNA): TGTGCCTGGAGTATGACAGGGCGCGAGCAGTACTTC. Amino acids: CAWSMTGREQYF. The gene calls are TRBV30 and TRBJ2-7; 7 nucleotides agree with TRBD1. After removal of 2 bases from V and 6 bases from J, the junction contained 4 bases not matched to a gene. The CDR3 spans 12 residues. The germline CDR1 and CDR2 sequences are GTSNPN and SVGIG (reference sequence).

This clone was seen only once. J is TRBJ2-7 and V is TRBV5-1; D perhaps matches TRBD1 (6 bases). V was shortened by 4 bases and J by 5 bases, with 22 bases between the two germline ends. Per the germline V gene, CDR1 is SGHRS and CDR2 is YFSETQ. CDR3 length: 16 residues. As DNA, the CDR3 is TGCGCCAGCAGCCCTACAGGGTCCCTGTATGCGGACGAGCAGTACTTC. It is translated as CASSPTGSLYADEQYF.

The chain uses TRBV19 and TRBJ1-1, with D unresolved. The germline V gene has CDR1 LNHDA and CDR2 SQIVND (reference sequence). V was shortened by 1 base and J by 6 bases, with 6 bases between the two germline ends. The CDR3 is 12 residues long. For the CDR3, the DNA is TGTGCCAGTAGTATAGGAGGGTCTGAAGCTTTCTTT. Protein sequence: CASSIGGSEAFF.

Here the CDR3 reads CASSPGRGYTGELFF. The DNA for the CDR3 is TGTGCCAGCTCACCAGGAAGGGGATACACCGGGGAGCTGTTTTTT. The rearrangement joins TRBV18 to TRBJ2-2; tentative D call: TRBD1 (5 bases). Germline V gene data show CDR1 as KGHSH and CDR2 as LQKENI. This CDR3 has 15 residues. Trimming shortened V by 2 bases and J by 3 bases, and 10 bases separated the two germline ends. Supplemented by reference TRBV18 and TRBJ2-2, the full variable domain reads NAGVMQNPRHLVRRRGQEARLRCSPMKGHSHVYWYRQLPEEGLKFMVYLQKENIIDESGMPKERFSAEFPKEGPSILRIQQVVRGDSAAYFCASSPGRGYTGELFFGEGSRLTVL.

This chain uses TRBV11-2 with TRBJ1-4; no definite D call. V was trimmed by 7 bases and J by 0 bases, leaving 6 bases between them. This CDR3 is built from 13 residues. Germline assignment: CDR1 SGHAT and CDR2 FQNNGV. The CDR3 DNA is TGTGCCAGCACCCCGGCAACTAATGAAAAACTGTTTTTT. It encodes CASTPATNEKLFF.

CDR3 region: CASSDSGGTDTQYF. CDR3 coding DNA: TGTGCCAGCAGCGACAGCGGGGGGACAGATACGCAGTATTTT. The rearrangement uses TRBV7-2 and TRBJ2-3; 9 bases line up with TRBD2. The CDR3 loop spans 14 amino acids. After removal of 5 bases from V and 3 bases from J, the junction contained 3 bases not matched to a gene. In germline, CDR1 is SGHTA, CDR2 FQGNSA.

This clone appeared a few times. This rearrangement joins TRBV27 to TRBJ1-2, with 8 bases identical to TRBD1. The CDR3 runs 14 residues. Germline V gene data show CDR1 as MNHEY and CDR2 as SMNVEV (reference sequence). Unmatched junction bases numbered 4, after V lost 0 bases and J lost 7 bases. CDR3 amino acids: CASSLSAGGIGYTF. CDR3 DNA: TGTGCCAGCAGTTTATCGGCAGGGGGCATTGGCTACACCTTC.

The chain uses TRBV20-1 and TRBJ2-5; D uncertain. Trimming cost V 3 bases and J 4 bases, with 6 bases left between them. Germline V gives CDR1 DFQATT, CDR2 SNEGSKA (reference sequence). The length of the CDR3 is 11 residues. In DNA form, the CDR3 reads TGCAGTGCTAGCTCCCTAGAGACCCAGTACTTC. Protein product: CSASSLETQYF.

The chain joins TRBV19 to TRBJ1-5, with D hard to call. This CDR3 comprises 17 residues. Germline-derived CDR1 and CDR2 are LNHDA and SQIVND (reference sequence). V lost 1 base to trimming and J lost 2 bases, with 15 bases between them. The CDR3 loop reads CASSIVGRAMRNQPQHF. DNA for the CDR3: TGTGCCAGTAGTATAGTAGGGCGGGCGATGCGCAATCAGCCCCAGCATTTT.

The chain uses TRBV27 and TRBJ2-1, with TRBD1 matching over 8 bases. CDR3 length equals 15 residues. Germline loops: CDR1 MNHEY, CDR2 SMNVEV (reference sequence). Trimming removed 3 bases from V and 3 bases from J; junction bases left unmatched: 4. The DNA of the CDR3 is TGTGCCAGCAGTTTGACAGGGGCCAACTACAATGAGCAGTTCTTC. This encodes CASSLTGANYNEQFF.

The chain carries TRBV18 and TRBJ1-4; unclear D gene. CDR3 length: 13 residues. V was shortened by 2 bases and J by 5 bases, with 6 bases between the two germline ends. Germline CDR1 KGHSH, CDR2 LQKENI. The CDR3 DNA follows: TGTGCCAGCTCACCAATGAGGAATGAAAAACTGTTTTTT. Translating gives CASSPMRNEKLFF.

V usage is TRBV5-4 and J usage is TRBJ2-7; maybe TRBD2 (5 bases). With 4 bases removed from V and 5 bases from J, the gap between germline ends came to 16 bases. Germline CDR1 is SGHNT and CDR2 is YYREEE (reference sequence). The CDR3 totals 14 residues. The CDR3 region is CASSRRDRTNEQYF. CDR3 nucleotide sequence: TGTGCCAGCAGCCGCCGGGATCGGACGAACGAGCAGTACTTC.

V gene TRBV5-1 combines with J gene TRBJ1-1, with 7 nucleotides matching TRBD1. The CDR3 spans 14 residues. The V gene end was trimmed by 0 bases and the J gene end by 4 bases; junction bases not matched to a gene: 3. From germline, CDR1 is SGHRS and CDR2 YFSETQ. The CDR3 region is CASSLEGTVTEAFF. The CDR3 nucleotides are TGCGCCAGCAGCTTGGAAGGGACAGTCACTGAAGCTTTCTTT.

The chain links TRBV5-4 to TRBJ1-2, with 9 bases fitting TRBD1. V was clipped by 1 base and J by 8 bases; unmatched bases: 9. The CDR3 is made up of 15 amino acids. CDR1 is SGHNT and CDR2 is YYREEE in the germline V gene (reference sequence). The CDR3 loop is CASSLKQGAVGGYTF. CDR3 bases: TGTGCCAGCAGCTTGAAACAGGGGGCGGTTGGAGGCTACACCTTC.

J is TRBJ1-6 and V is TRBV30, with D unclear. V was pared by 3 bases and J by 7 bases, with 10 bases between. The germline CDR1 and CDR2 sequences are GTSNPN and SVGIG (reference sequence). The CDR3 totals 13 residues. CDR3 sequence: CAWSAGTNSPLHF. The CDR3 region has the DNA TGTGCCTGGAGCGCGGGCACCAATTCACCCCTCCACTTT.

V gene TRBV5-8 combines with J gene TRBJ2-5; TRBD1 matches at 9 bases. V gave up 4 bases and J gave up 6 bases; unmatched junction bases: 10. This CDR3 has 15 amino acids. Per the germline V gene, CDR1 is SGHTS and CDR2 is YDEGEE. CDR3: CASSPGQGRTKTQYF. The CDR3 DNA reads as TGTGCCAGCAGCCCTGGACAGGGGAGAACGAAGACCCAGTACTTC.

The rearrangement joins TRBV2 to TRBJ1-1; 7 nucleotides align to TRBD1. CDR1 SNHLY and CDR2 FYNNEI come from the germline V gene. V lost 2 bases and J lost 9; bases outside the gene matches: 12. CDR3 length equals 15 residues. The DNA for the CDR3 is TGTGCCAGCAGTGAACTTCGGGGTGAGGGGGCTAAAGCTTTCTTT. It translates to CASSELRGEGAKAFF.

This chain uses TRBV19 with TRBJ2-7; 11 bases align to TRBD1. The CDR3 extends over 14 amino acids. The trim removed 8 bases at V and 3 bases at J, leaving 6 bases unmatched. The germline CDR1 and CDR2 sequences are LNHDA and SQIVND (reference sequence). The CDR3 DNA sequence: TGTGCCAGTGGCCGCGGGACAGGGGGCTACGAGCAGTACTTC. Amino acid sequence: CASGRGTGGYEQYF. Full variable domain (missing parts from reference TRBV19 and TRBJ2-7): DGGITQSPKYLFRKEGQNVTLSCEQNLNHDAMYWYRQDPGQGLRLIYYSQIVNDFQKGDIAEGYSVSREKKESFPLTVTSAQKNPTAFYLCASGRGTGGYEQYFGPGTRLTVT.

The chain is built from TRBV24-1 and TRBJ2-7; 9 positions match TRBD1. J lost 6 bases, V lost 7 bases, and 9 bases had no gene match. Germline-derived CDR1 and CDR2 are KGHDR and SFDVKD. CDR3 length equals 14 residues. CDR3 amino acids: CATRNRDRDCEQYF. DNA for the CDR3: TGTGCCACCAGAAACCGGGACAGGGACTGCGAGCAGTACTTC.

The chain combines TRBV5-1 with TRBJ2-7, with D possibly matching TRBD1 (6 bases). CDR1 and CDR2 (germline): SGHRS, YFSETQ. The CDR3 totals 15 residues. The V end was cut by 2 bases, the J end by 0 bases, with 12 bases between. CDR3 nucleotide sequence: TGCGCCAGCAGCTTCGGAACAGGGAGCTCCTACGAGCAGTACTTC. Its protein is CASSFGTGSSYEQYF.